This T cell receptor (beta chain) was obtained from a study of blood T cells in healthy people across ages. The study, taken as a whole, reports: While age rose, TCR beta diversity per million T cells dropped in a roughly linear way. Relative to aged donors, long-lived donors carried more naive CD4+ cells and displayed higher diversity. Without sorted subsets, naive and antigen-experienced compartments could not be conclusively compared.

Regarding this clonotype: What it binds is unknown.

It was with a sample-barcoded 5' primer and a J-beta primer mix that a second PCR of roughly 7 to 12 cycles was run. The authors tagged each cDNA molecule using a template-switch adaptor with 12 random nucleotides. TCRdb processed the 5' RACE reads anew with MiXCR; each CDR3 protein has one entry. The table lists some 1.4 million distinct CDR3 sequences, approximately 40% of them singletons, with approximately 7.9% in the top ten. The V gene's germline CDR1 is SGHDT and CDR2 YYEEEE. The junction had 8 bases not matched to a gene; V was cut back by 3 bases and J by 0 bases. The CDR3 consists of 18 residues.

This receptor was taken from a woman aged 18-29 years in good health. The rearrangement joins TRBV5-6 to TRBJ2-3; 12 nucleotides align to TRBD2. Specimen: blood. The CDR3, as DNA: TGTGCCAGCAGCTCCGGGACTAGCGGGCATCCTAGCACAGATACGCAGTATTTT. The encoded protein is CASSSGTSGHPSTDTQYF.